Shown below are 15 T cell receptor beta chains from a single sample sequenced in a study of T cells in localized non-small cell lung cancer. Produced via immunoSEQ multiplex PCR; TCRdb's table is partial and in-frame only. This sample carries tens of thousands of clones, around three quarters of them seen once, and the ten largest clones take about 4.5%. The sample was PBMCs, taken before any cancer treatment. These TCRs come from a woman aged 35 to 75 with stage II lung adenocarcinoma.

The chain carries TRBV28 and TRBJ1-2; possibly TRBD1 for D (5 bases). CDR1 is MDHEN and CDR2 is SYDVKM in the germline V gene. Trimming took 3 bases from V and 1 from J, leaving 9 bases between them. The CDR3 runs 14 residues. The CDR3 DNA sequence: TGTGCCAGCAGTTTCCTCGGGGGTAACTATGGCTACACCTTC. Its protein product is CASSFLGGNYGYTF.

The chain joins TRBV5-5 to TRBJ1-1; no firm D call. Per the germline V gene, CDR1 is SGHKS and CDR2 is YYEKEE (reference sequence). This CDR3 is built from 15 residues. V was trimmed by 0 bases and J by 3 bases, leaving 12 bases between them. The CDR3 spells CASSLARARDTEAFF. In DNA form, the CDR3 reads TGTGCCAGCAGCTTGGCCCGGGCTAGGGACACTGAAGCTTTCTTT.

This chain links TRBV7-2 with TRBJ2-4; 7 bases are a match to TRBD1. From germline, CDR1 is SGHTA and CDR2 FQGNSA. The CDR3 runs 15 residues. Trimming at V came to 5 bases and at J to 4 bases, leaving 8 bases not matched to a gene. Here the CDR3 DNA reads TGTGCCAGCAGCCTCGTCGCACAGGGGAAAAACATTCAGTACTTC. This encodes CASSLVAQGKNIQYF. The full variable domain, its missing parts supplied by reference TRBV7-2 and TRBJ2-4, is GAGVSQSPSNKVTEKGKDVELRCDPISGHTALYWYRQSLGQGLEFLIYFQGNSAPDKSGLPSDRFSAERTGGSVSTLTIQRTQQEDSAVYLCASSLVAQGKNIQYFGAGTRLSVL.

The J gene is TRBJ1-2, the V gene TRBV28; no clear D. V gave up 7 bases and J gave up 4 bases, with 10 bases separating them. The CDR3 spans 12 residues. Germline V gene lookup returns CDR1 MDHEN and CDR2 SYDVKM. The DNA for the CDR3 is TGTGCCAGCACCTCCCTGGTCTATGGCTACACCTTC. Residues: CASTSLVYGYTF.

The gene calls are TRBV5-4 and TRBJ2-1, with 8 bases identical to TRBD2. From germline, CDR1 is SGHNT and CDR2 YYREEE (reference sequence). After removal of 4 bases from V and 8 bases from J, the junction contained 17 bases not matched to a gene. This CDR3 region has 17 residues. CDR3 DNA: TGTGCCAGCAGCCCCAAAGCGGGGGTCATAGGTAGTGATGAGCAGTTCTTC. Translating gives CASSPKAGVIGSDEQFF.

This clone rates as medium-sized. J is TRBJ2-3 and V is TRBV2; D not certain. CDR3 length: 12 residues. Looked up from germline, CDR1 is SNHLY and CDR2 is FYNNEI. Trimming pared 8 bases from V and 1 base from J, leaving 7 bases between. DNA of the CDR3: TGTGCCAGCCGATCGGGCACAGATACGCAGTATTTT. Residues: CASRSGTDTQYF. Full variable domain (remainder filled in from reference TRBV2 and TRBJ2-3): EPEVTQTPSHQVTQMGQEVILRCVPISNHLYFYWYRQILGQKVEFLVSFYNNEISEKSEIFDDQFSVERPDGSNFTLKIRSTKLEDSAMYFCASRSGTDTQYFGPGTRLTVL.

Written as DNA, the CDR3 is TGTGCCAGCAGCTCGAGTAGCCCGATTGTTGAGACCCAGTACTTC. Residues: CASSSSSPIVETQYF. The rearrangement links TRBV13 to TRBJ2-5; D remains ambiguous. The length of the CDR3 is 15 residues. Per germline, CDR1 PRHDT and CDR2 FYEKMQ (reference sequence). V was trimmed by 4 bases and J by 5 bases, leaving 17 bases between them. Looking up the rest from reference TRBV13 and TRBJ2-5 gives the full variable domain: AAGVIQSPRHLIKEKRETATLKCYPIPRHDTVYWYQQGPGQDPQFLISFYEKMQSDKGSIPDRFSAQQFSDYHSELNMSSLELGDSALYFCASSSSSPIVETQYFGPGTRLLVL.

The chain combines TRBV4-3 with TRBJ1-1; D remains unclear. Per the germline V gene, CDR1 is LGHNA and CDR2 is YSLEER. Trimming shortened V by 0 bases and J by 0 bases, and 5 bases separated the two germline ends. CDR3 length: 14 residues. The DNA for the CDR3 is TGCGCCAGCAGCCAAGACGCTTTGAACACTGAAGCTTTCTTT. It is translated as CASSQDALNTEAFF.

The sample holds a few counts of this clone. The chain carries TRBV5-1 and TRBJ2-5; the D gene is possibly TRBD1 (5 bases). The germline CDR1 and CDR2 sequences are SGHRS and YFSETQ. CDR3 length: 17 residues. Trimming cost V 6 bases and J 1 base, with 22 bases left between them. This chain's CDR3 is CASNLGGQGGSQETQYF. The DNA of the CDR3 is TGCGCCAGCAATTTGGGTGGGCAGGGTGGATCCCAAGAGACCCAGTACTTC.

This clone turned up a few times. The rearrangement joins TRBV2 to TRBJ1-6, with 8 bases that match TRBD1. The germline gives CDR1 SNHLY, CDR2 FYNNEI. V was clipped by 1 base and J by 10 bases; unmatched bases: 6. The CDR3 covers 15 residues. CDR3: CASSEGRGLPSPLHF. The CDR3 region has the DNA TGTGCCAGCAGTGAAGGCAGGGGGCTTCCGTCACCCCTCCACTTT.

The CDR3 sequence: CASSLSGQGVIGELFF. CDR3 nucleotide sequence: TGTGCCAGCAGTTTATCAGGACAGGGGGTGATCGGGGAGCTGTTTTTT. V gene TRBV28 combines with J gene TRBJ2-2, with TRBD1 identical over 10 bases. CDR3 length equals 16 residues. Germline assignment: CDR1 MDHEN and CDR2 SYDVKM. V lost 1 base, J lost 7 bases, and 6 bases stayed unmatched.

A single count supports this clone. V gene TRBV4-3 combines with J gene TRBJ2-7; D is undetermined. This CDR3 has 15 amino acids. The V end lost 4 bases, the J end lost 0 bases, and 13 bases lay between the germline ends. The germline gives CDR1 LGHNA, CDR2 YSLEER. The CDR3 here is CASSPGEITSYEQYF. CDR3 coding DNA: TGCGCCAGCAGCCCAGGCGAGATCACCTCCTACGAGCAGTACTTC.

This chain connects TRBV5-5 to TRBJ1-1; D ambiguous. The germline gives CDR1 SGHKS, CDR2 YYEKEE (reference sequence). The CDR3 contains 12 residues. V was shortened by 1 base and J by 5 bases, with 6 bases between the two germline ends. As DNA, the CDR3 is TGTGCCAGCAGCTTGTTAACAACTGAAGCTTTCTTT. Translation gives CASSLLTTEAFF. The full variable domain, completed using reference TRBV5-5 and TRBJ1-1, is DAGVTQSPTHLIKTRGQQVTLRCSPISGHKSVSWYQQVLGQGPQFIFQYYEKEERGRGNFPDRFSARQFPNYSSELNVNALLLGDSALYLCASSLLTTEAFFGQGTRLTVV.

Note on this clone: Other DNA sequences in this sample translate to the same CDR3. This chain joins TRBV27 and TRBJ2-5; unclear D gene. Trimming cost V 0 bases and J 4 bases, with 3 bases left between them. Per germline, CDR1 MNHEY and CDR2 SMNVEV (reference sequence). The CDR3 totals 12 residues. CDR3 amino acids: CASSLSGETQYF. The CDR3 nucleotides are TGTGCCAGCAGTTTATCGGGAGAGACCCAGTACTTC.

This clone appeared a single time. The rearrangement joins TRBV20-1 to TRBJ2-5; D unresolved. Germline V CDR1 and CDR2: DFQATT, SNEGSKA (reference sequence). CDR3 length: 11 amino acids. V lost 3 bases to trimming and J lost 2 bases, with 4 bases between them. DNA for the CDR3: TGCAGTGCTAGCGGGCAAGAGACCCAGTACTTC. Protein product: CSASGQETQYF.